A selection of T cell receptor beta chains follows, all from one sample in a study of identical twins. TCRdb reprocessed the 5' RACE reads via MiXCR and lists one record per CDR3 protein. The table shows some 240,000 distinct CDR3 sequences, with about 8% occurring only once. This sample also appeared in a second study, on yellow fever vaccine responses in identical twins.

The sample comprised CD8+ T cells sorted from blood. Receptors were obtained from a young woman in good health. The CDR3 runs from the conserved cysteine through the conserved F or W. The D gene is left open where the match is weak. Clone size, where shown, is once, few, many, or a class for clones that have expanded.

V gene	D gene	clone size	J gene	CDR3 protein	CDR3 DNA
TRBV20-1	-	-	TRBJ1-5	CSARDADWGGGNQPQHF	TGCAGTGCTAGAGACGCGGACTGGGGTGGGGGCAATCAGCCCCAGCATTTT
TRBV27	TRBD1	-	TRBJ1-4	CASSLDRGTNEKLFF	TGTGCCAGCAGTTTGGACAGGGGAACTAATGAAAAACTGTTTTTT
TRBV2	TRBD2	few	TRBJ2-1	CASSALRTSGRDRMTNEQFF	TGTGCCAGCAGTGCCCTCCGGACTAGCGGGAGGGACAGGATGACCAATGAGCAGTTCTTC
TRBV21-1	-	-	TRBJ1-4	CASSTRQDHLATNEKLFF	TGTGCCAGCAGCACCCGACAGGATCATCTAGCAACTAATGAAAAACTGTTTTTT
TRBV27	TRBD2	many	TRBJ2-1	CASRRGDGYNEQFF	TGTGCCAGCAGACGGGGGGACGGATACAATGAGCAGTTCTTC
TRBV28	-	many	TRBJ2-7	CASTRGGYEQYF	TGTGCCAGCACCAGAGGGGGTTACGAGCAGTACTTC
TRBV12-3/TRBV12-4	-	many	TRBJ1-5	CASSFGQPQHF	TGTGCCAGCAGTTTTGGTCAGCCCCAGCATTTT
TRBV30	TRBD2	-	TRBJ2-3	CAWSATSVVRTDTQYF	TGTGCCTGGAGTGCTACTAGCGTTGTGAGGACAGATACGCAGTATTTT
TRBV6-5	-	-	TRBJ2-5	CASSYPRGSQYF	TGTGCCAGCAGTTATCCAAGGGGGTCCCAGTACTTC
TRBV7-2	-	few	TRBJ2-7	CASGQTGLTYEQYF	TGTGCCAGCGGACAAACAGGACTAACCTACGAGCAGTACTTC
TRBV29-1	-	-	TRBJ1-1	CSGRGGGNTEAFF	TGCAGCGGACGGGGAGGCGGGAACACTGAAGCTTTCTTT
TRBV29-1	-	-	TRBJ2-7	CSVEVPGAYEQYF	TGCAGCGTTGAGGTTCCAGGAGCCTACGAGCAGTACTTC
TRBV7-2	-	-	TRBJ1-6	CASSPLGSPLHF	TGTGCCAGCAGCCCTCTGGGTTCACCCCTCCACTTT
TRBV2	-	few	TRBJ1-2	CASSDGLYGYTF	TGTGCCAGCAGTGATGGGCTCTATGGCTACACCTTC
TRBV25-1	-	few	TRBJ2-3	CASSEEFLDRGYTDTQYF	TGTGCCAGCAGTGAAGAATTTTTAGACAGAGGGTACACAGATACGCAGTATTTT
TRBV19	TRBD1	-	TRBJ2-1	CASSSLLTGGYYNEQFF	TGTGCCAGTAGTAGCCTATTGACAGGGGGTTACTACAATGAGCAGTTCTTC
TRBV29-1	-	-	TRBJ2-2	CSVEGQGPTGVTGELFF	TGCAGCGTTGAGGGTCAGGGCCCGACGGGTGTAACCGGGGAGCTGTTTTTT
TRBV15	-	few	TRBJ2-3	CATSNYFPTDTQYF	TGTGCCACCAGCAACTACTTCCCAACAGATACGCAGTATTTT
TRBV7-6	-	-	TRBJ2-3	CASSLAHRSTGGLDTQYF	TGTGCCAGCAGCTTAGCCCACCGGTCAACTGGGGGGTTAGATACGCAGTATTTT
TRBV11-2	TRBD2	few	TRBJ2-3	CASSVLAGVTILSTDTQYF	TGTGCCAGCAGCGTCCTAGCGGGAGTAACCATCCTTAGCACAGATACGCAGTATTTT
TRBV20-1	-	few	TRBJ1-1	CSAERGNTEAFF	TGCAGTGCTGAGAGGGGGAACACTGAAGCTTTCTTT
TRBV28	-	many	TRBJ2-6	CASSLADYSGANVLTF	TGTGCCAGCAGTTTGGCAGACTACTCTGGGGCCAACGTCCTGACTTTC
TRBV12-3/TRBV12-4	TRBD1	-	TRBJ1-2	CASNRGDRVDGYTF	TGTGCCAGCAACAGGGGGGACAGGGTAGATGGCTACACCTTC
TRBV3-1	-	few	TRBJ2-7	CASSHGSSYEQYF	TGTGCCAGCAGCCACGGGAGTAGCTACGAGCAGTACTTC
TRBV10-2	-	-	TRBJ2-1	CASSEETRSYNEQFF	TGCGCCAGCAGTGAGGAGACTAGGTCCTACAATGAGCAGTTCTTC
TRBV4-1	-	many	TRBJ2-3	CASSQERGSSDTQYF	TGCGCCAGCAGCCAAGAGAGGGGATCGTCAGATACGCAGTATTTT
TRBV7-9	-	many	TRBJ2-7	CASSTGTSYEQYF	TGTGCCAGCAGTACAGGGACCTCCTACGAGCAGTACTTC
TRBV28	-	many	TRBJ1-1	CASSLTAMNTEAFF	TGTGCCAGCAGTTTAACTGCGATGAACACTGAAGCTTTCTTT
TRBV5-1	-	-	TRBJ2-7	CASSFGDYYEQYF	TGCGCCAGCAGCTTTGGGGATTACTACGAGCAGTACTTC
TRBV12-3/TRBV12-4	-	many	TRBJ2-1	CASRYPGPITNEQFF	TGTGCCAGCAGATACCCGGGCCCTATAACCAATGAGCAGTTCTTC
TRBV29-1	-	few	TRBJ2-7	CSCTKSGRSYEQYF	TGCAGCTGTACCAAATCGGGTCGCTCCTACGAGCAGTACTTC
TRBV21-1	-	few	TRBJ2-2	CASGTSGTGELFF	TGTGCCAGCGGGACTAGCGGGACCGGGGAGCTGTTTTTT
TRBV4-3	-	few	TRBJ2-7	CASSQGVDDYEQYF	TGCGCCAGCAGCCAAGGGGTCGACGACTACGAGCAGTACTTC